These T cell receptor beta chains were read from a single sample in a study of control samples from healthy donors and cancer patients. The table came from immunoSEQ multiplex PCR; TCRdb's copy has only in-frame clones and leaves some out. The sample yields about 80,000 clones, more than 70% seen once. Sequencing used blood. Receptor source: a woman in her forties or fifties in good health. The CDR3 runs from the conserved cysteine through the conserved F or W. A D gene is named only where the DNA matches it firmly. Some rows have no size entry. The others give once, few or many, or a class for an expanded clone.

j_gene	abundance	v_gene	d_gene	CDR3nt	CDR3aa
TRBJ1-5	few	TRBV20-1	NA	TGCAGTGCTAGTAATATGAGGGCCAGCAATCAGCCCCAGCATTTT	CSASNMRASNQPQHF
TRBJ1-6	few	TRBV3-1/TRBV3-2	NA	TGTGCCAGCAGCCAAGGCCAGGATAATTCACCCCTCCACTTT	CASSQGQDNSPLHF
TRBJ2-7	NA	TRBV19	TRBD1	TGTGCCAGTAGTCCGGGACAGGGGGGTTTTGCGGGGTACGAGCAGTACTTC	CASSPGQGGFAGYEQYF
TRBJ2-1	once	TRBV11-2	NA	TGTGCCAGCAGCTTCTCCCCTAGTCTTAATAATGAGCAGTTCTTC	CASSFSPSLNNEQFF
TRBJ1-6	NA	TRBV19	NA	TGTGCCAGTACCCCCAGACCAAGAGAATCACCCCTCCACTTT	CASTPRPRESPLHF
TRBJ1-4	once	TRBV5-1	NA	TGCGCCAGCAGCGCTCAGGGAAATGAAAAACTGTTTTTT	CASSAQGNEKLFF
TRBJ1-4	NA	TRBV15	NA	TGTGCCACCAGCAGCGGATTGCAGGCAACTAATGAAAAACTGTTTTTT	CATSSGLQATNEKLFF
TRBJ2-7	NA	TRBV14	NA	TGTGCCAGCAGCCAACTACGGGGCTCCAGCTCCTACGAGCAGTACTTC	CASSQLRGSSSYEQYF
TRBJ1-6	few	TRBV7-9	NA	TGTGCCAGCAGCTTAGACGAAGCTTCACCCCTCCACTTT	CASSLDEASPLHF
TRBJ2-3	NA	TRBV5-1	TRBD2	TGCGCCAGCACCCGGCGCGGACTAGCGGGGGGGCATACGCAGTATTTT	CASTRRGLAGGHTQYF
TRBJ1-3	NA	TRBV2	NA	TGTGCCAGCGGCGACACAGGGAATGGAAACACCATATATTTT	CASGDTGNGNTIYF
TRBJ1-5	once	TRBV30	TRBD1	TGTGCCTGGAGTTCTAACAGGGGACTGCATCAGCCCCAGCATTTT	CAWSSNRGLHQPQHF
TRBJ1-4	NA	TRBV2	TRBD1	TGTGCCAGCAGGCGACAGGGGACGGGGGAAAAACTGTTTTTT	CASRRQGTGEKLFF
TRBJ1-5	NA	TRBV10-3	NA	TGTGCCATCAGTGATAACCTCAATCAGCCCCAGCATTTT	CAISDNLNQPQHF
TRBJ2-1	NA	TRBV3-1/TRBV3-2	TRBD2	TGTGCCAGCACTCCCAGCGGGGGGCTAGATGAGCAGTTCTTC	CASTPSGGLDEQFF
TRBJ1-1	NA	TRBV2	NA	TGTGCCAGCAGTATCAGAGTGAACACTGAAGCTTTCTTT	CASSIRVNTEAFF
TRBJ1-4	few	TRBV5-4	TRBD1	TGTGCCAGCAGCCCTACAGGGGGAGATGAAAAACTGTTTTTT	CASSPTGGDEKLFF
TRBJ2-7	NA	TRBV10-1	NA	TGCGCCAGCAGTGATAAGGGAAAGGAGGTCTACGAGCAGTACTTC	CASSDKGKEVYEQYF
TRBJ2-2	NA	TRBV10-2	NA	TGCGCCAGCACCACTAATACGAACACCGGGGAGCTGTTTTTT	CASTTNTNTGELFF
TRBJ2-1	NA	TRBV24-1	NA	TGTGCCACTAGTAGAGGGAATGAGCAGTTCTTC	CATSRGNEQFF
TRBJ2-1	NA	TRBV20-1	TRBD2	TGCAGTGCTAGTAGCCTAGCGGGCGGGGAGTACAATGAGCAGTTCTTC	CSASSLAGGEYNEQFF
TRBJ2-7	NA	TRBV7-9	NA	TGTGCCAGCAGTTATGGGTCGCAGCAGTACTTC	CASSYGSQQYF
TRBJ2-3	NA	TRBV6-5	NA	TGTGCCAGCACCGAAGGGGTGAAGACGCAGTATTTT	CASTEGVKTQYF
TRBJ1-5	NA	TRBV5-1	NA	TGCGCCAGCAGCTTGGAGGGGGGGTATGAAAGCAATCAGCCCCAGCATTTT	CASSLEGGYESNQPQHF